Detailed here is one T cell receptor beta chain. Per the original methods: Amplification from reference gene primers served as the basis for estimated nucleated cell counts. Sequencing used immunoSEQ multiplex PCR; TCRdb keeps in-frame clones, though not all of them. The V and J calls and the clone size are those of that table, but D and trimming were determined from the DNA. The table lists about 200,000 clones, around 85% of them singletons, with about 2.2% in the top ten. These data are taken from a study of blood T cell repertoires in COVID-19. At the level of the study: Samples representing acute and convalescent COVID-19 were sourced from the United States, Italy and Spain.

CDR1 is SGDLS and CDR2 is YYNGEE in the germline V gene. Trimming took 2 bases from V and 8 from J; bases not matched to a gene: 6. This CDR3 spans 16 amino acids. The TCR comes from a woman aged 45-65 years with acute or convalescent COVID-19. V gene TRBV9 combines with J gene TRBJ2-2, with 13 bases fitting TRBD2. The sequenced sample was peripheral blood. As DNA, the CDR3 is TGTGCCAGCAGCGTCGGACTAGCGGGGGCCGGAGGGGAGCTGTTTTTT. As protein: CASSVGLAGAGGELFF.